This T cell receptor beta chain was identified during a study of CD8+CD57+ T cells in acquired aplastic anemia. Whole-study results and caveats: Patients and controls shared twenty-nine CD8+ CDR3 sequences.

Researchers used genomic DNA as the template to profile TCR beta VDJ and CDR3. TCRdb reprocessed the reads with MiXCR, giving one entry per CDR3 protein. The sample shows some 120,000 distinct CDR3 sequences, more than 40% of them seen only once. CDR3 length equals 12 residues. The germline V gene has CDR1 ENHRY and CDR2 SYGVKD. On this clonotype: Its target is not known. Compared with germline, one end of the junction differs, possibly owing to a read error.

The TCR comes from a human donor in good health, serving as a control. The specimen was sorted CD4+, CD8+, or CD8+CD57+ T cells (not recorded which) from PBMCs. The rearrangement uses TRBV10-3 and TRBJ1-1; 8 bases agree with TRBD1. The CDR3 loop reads CATNRGNTEASF. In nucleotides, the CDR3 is TGTGCCACGAACAGGGGGAACACTGAAGCTTCCTTT.